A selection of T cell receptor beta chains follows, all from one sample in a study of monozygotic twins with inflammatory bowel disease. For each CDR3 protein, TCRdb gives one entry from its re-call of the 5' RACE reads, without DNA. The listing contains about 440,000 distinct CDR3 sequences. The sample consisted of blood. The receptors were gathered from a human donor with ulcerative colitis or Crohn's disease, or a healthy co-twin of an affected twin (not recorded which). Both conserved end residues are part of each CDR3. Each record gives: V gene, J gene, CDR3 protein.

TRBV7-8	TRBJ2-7	CASSLFREPYEQYF
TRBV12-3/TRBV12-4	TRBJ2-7	CASSQALSYEQYF
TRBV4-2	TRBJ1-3	CASSQTGGGNTIYF
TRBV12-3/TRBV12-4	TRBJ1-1	CASRGGRGDTEAFF
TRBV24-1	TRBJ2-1	CATSDSFTSGNNEQFF
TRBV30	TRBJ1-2	CAWSQGRGPDGYTF
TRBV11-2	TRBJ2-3	CASSPRALGLAGGTDTQYF
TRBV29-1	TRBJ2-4	CSVELSGRGNIQYF
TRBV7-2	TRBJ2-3	CASSPQLAGLTDTQYF
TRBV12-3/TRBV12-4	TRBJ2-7	CASSPRRGGHEQYF
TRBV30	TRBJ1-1	CAWSILLTGARTEAFF
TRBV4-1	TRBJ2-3	CASSQERAGAADTQYF